This TCR beta chain was recorded in a study of post-analysis software for immune sequencing data. This clonotype occurred a few times. No antigen is known for it. The TCR beta cDNA libraries carried unique molecular identifiers. Using its own MiXCR run on the PCR reads, TCRdb lists one record per CDR3 protein. This table holds roughly 540,000 distinct CDR3 sequences, about a third found once. Study-level results: Controls had significantly higher normalized Chao1 diversity than multiple sclerosis patients.

This receptor was taken from a girl aged 2-17 years with multiple sclerosis. Material for sequencing was blood.

DNA of the CDR3: TGTGCCAGCAGCTTAGTAGGGGACTACTCTAGCACAGATACGCAGTATTTT. Its translation: CASSLVGDYSSTDTQYF. The V gene is TRBV11-2, the J gene TRBJ2-3; TRBD2 aligns across 7 bases. The CDR3 runs 17 residues. Germline-derived CDR1 and CDR2 are SGHAT and FQNNGV. Germline trimming cut 1 base from V and 0 bases from J; bases unmatched to any gene: 7.